The entry that follows covers one TCR beta chain sequence. The data were obtained in a study of blood T cell repertoires in COVID-19. The CDR3 is 15 residues long. V shed 1 base and J shed 2 bases, with 9 bases lying between them. Per germline, CDR1 SNHLY and CDR2 FYNNEI. Seattle researchers signed up patients amid active infection and tracked them longitudinally. Here immunoSEQ multiplex PCR was the method, and the copy in TCRdb shows in-frame clones only, minus some. The profile shows 390,000 or so clones, 89% of them singletons. The sequencing sample was made of peripheral blood. The clonotype was recovered from a woman aged 25 to 45 with COVID-19, enrolled during active disease. This chain links TRBV2 with TRBJ2-1; D unresolved. The CDR3 DNA is TGTGCCAGCAGTGAAGTGTGGGCCCCCTACAATGAGCAGTTCTTC. It is translated as CASSEVWAPYNEQFF.